Below, one T cell receptor (beta chain) is given with its context. This clonotype was counted only a few times. There is no known antigen for this receptor. No base qualities exist here, and no much larger clone lies one base off it. This entry is derived from a study of identical twins (dated by TCRdb to the mid-2010s). Notes on the research overall: TCR alpha and beta repertoires from monozygotic twins, unrelated adults of various ages and cord blood were deep-sequenced to test whether fetal clonotypes persist. To rule out contamination, the twin experiments were replicated at different times with different library preparation protocols. Overall results and qualifications from the work: Conclusions relied on cross-sectional statistical analysis, since the same donors could not be followed over many years. Recombination models systematically underestimated out-of-frame TCR alpha sharing in monozygotic twins but agreed with sharing between unrelated individuals. In beta out-of-frame sequences, excess twin sharing was weaker, because having fewer shared sequences lowered the signal-to-noise ratio. Zero-insertion analyses could be partly confounded by invariant T cells such as MAIT and iNKT, though diverse VJ usage argued against such confounding for most clonotypes. Abundant cord blood beta clonotypes had fewer insertions, young adult naive repertoires showed a similar but weaker trend, and memory repertoires showed no such trend. Out-of-frame TCR alpha sequences shared between twins showed an excess of low generation-probability sequences compared with coincidental sharing between unrelated individuals.

Every donor in the study was a healthy Caucasian. Trimming at the junction amounts to 0 bases on V and 13 bases on J, and the germline ends lie 17 bases apart. The CDR3 contains 13 residues, cysteine and phenylalanine counted. Here the CDR3 DNA is all that survives: 39 bases in frame from base 1. Sequences DFQATT (CDR1) and SNEGSKA (CDR2) are obtained from the germline V gene (reference sequence). Libraries were made using 5' RACE. The sequencing machine was an Illumina HiSeq 2000. Template switching introduced a universal primer binding site; the final cDNA contained a unique molecular identifier, enabling accurate counting of TCR cDNA molecules. Specific primers in the conserved constant-segment region were used to synthesize first-strand cDNA for TCR alpha and beta chains. To control for contamination, every cDNA library was double barcoded, receiving both a SMART-Mk sample barcode and Illumina barcodes. Two successive PCR steps introduced TruSeq adapter sequences along with Illumina sample barcodes. TCR alpha and beta cDNA libraries were sequenced on the Illumina HiSeq platform with custom primers. Under the source paper's analysis protocol: MiGEC was used to process raw reads and extract unique molecular identifiers, and MiXCR was used to find CDR3 positions. Recombination models were inferred per individual with the repgenHMM and IGoR tools using an EM algorithm. The analysis of shared clonotypes was done with the tcR package in R, with sharing normalized by the product of cloneset sizes. To study raw recombination free of thymic and clonal selection effects, out-of-frame nonproductive sequences were analyzed. TCRdb reprocessing: public reads trimmed at Q25 with fastp, clones called with MiXCR, in-frame beta chains kept. Entries that share a CDR3 protein sequence are merged under the most common genes and DNA. TCRdb's processing, not the authors', yielded these V and J calls. Within this sample are 1,800,000 or so distinct CDR3 sequences, with 25% to 35% of them counted one time only. The leading ten clones occupy less than 0.35% of the sample.

The rearrangement joined TRBV20-1 to TRBJ2-3; the D call could be TRBD1 or TRBD2, with each sharing 5 bases. Material for sequencing was cord blood. The clonotype was recovered from a newborn girl in good health. The CDR3 in this case is CSARDRSGALEYF. The DNA is TGCAGTGCTAGAGATAGGTCCGGGGCCCTGGAGTATTTT.